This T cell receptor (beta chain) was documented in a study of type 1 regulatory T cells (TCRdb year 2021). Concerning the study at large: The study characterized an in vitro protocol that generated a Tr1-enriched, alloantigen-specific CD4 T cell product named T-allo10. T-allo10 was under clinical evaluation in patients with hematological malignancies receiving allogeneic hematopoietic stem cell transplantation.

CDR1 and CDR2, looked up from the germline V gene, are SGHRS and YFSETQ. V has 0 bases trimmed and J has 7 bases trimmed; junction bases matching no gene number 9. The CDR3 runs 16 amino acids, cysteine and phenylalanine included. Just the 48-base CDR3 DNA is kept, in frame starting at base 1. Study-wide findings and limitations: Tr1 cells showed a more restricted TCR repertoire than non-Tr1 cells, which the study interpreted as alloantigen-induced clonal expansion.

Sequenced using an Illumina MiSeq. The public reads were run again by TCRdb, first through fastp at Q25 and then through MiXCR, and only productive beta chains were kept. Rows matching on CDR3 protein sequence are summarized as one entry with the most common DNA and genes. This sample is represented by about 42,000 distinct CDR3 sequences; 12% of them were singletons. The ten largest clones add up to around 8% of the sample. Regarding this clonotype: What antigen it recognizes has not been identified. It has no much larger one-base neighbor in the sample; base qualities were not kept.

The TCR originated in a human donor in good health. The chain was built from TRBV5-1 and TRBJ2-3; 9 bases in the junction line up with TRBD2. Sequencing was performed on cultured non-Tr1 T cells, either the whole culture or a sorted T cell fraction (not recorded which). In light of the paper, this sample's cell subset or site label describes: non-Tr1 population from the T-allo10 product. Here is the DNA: TGCGCCAGCAGCTTGGTTAGCGGGAGCGTAACAAATACGCAGTATTTT. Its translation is CASSLVSGSVTNTQYF.